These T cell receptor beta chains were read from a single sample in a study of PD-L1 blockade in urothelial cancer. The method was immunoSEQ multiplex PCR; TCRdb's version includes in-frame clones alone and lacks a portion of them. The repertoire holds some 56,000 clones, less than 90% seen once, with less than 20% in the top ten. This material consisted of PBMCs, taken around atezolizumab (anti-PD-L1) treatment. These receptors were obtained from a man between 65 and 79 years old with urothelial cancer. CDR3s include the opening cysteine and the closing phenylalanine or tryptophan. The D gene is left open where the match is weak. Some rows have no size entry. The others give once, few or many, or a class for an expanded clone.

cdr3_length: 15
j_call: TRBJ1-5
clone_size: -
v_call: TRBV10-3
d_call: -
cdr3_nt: TGTGCCATCAGTGTACAGGGTGGGGCGAATCAGCCCCAGCATTTT
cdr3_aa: CAISVQGGANQPQHF

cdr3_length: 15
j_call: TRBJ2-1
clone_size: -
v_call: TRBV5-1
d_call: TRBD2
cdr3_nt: TGCGCCAGCAGCCCTACTAGCGGGAGTCACAATGAGCAGTTCTTC
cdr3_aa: CASSPTSGSHNEQFF

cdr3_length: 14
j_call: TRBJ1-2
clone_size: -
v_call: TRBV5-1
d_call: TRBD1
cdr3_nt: TGCGCCAGCAGCCAGGGGGCTAGTAACTATGGCTACACCTTC
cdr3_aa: CASSQGASNYGYTF

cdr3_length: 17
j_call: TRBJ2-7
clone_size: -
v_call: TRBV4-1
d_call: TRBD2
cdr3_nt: TGCGCCAGCAGCCAACTACCGACTAGCGGGAATTCCTACGAGCAGTACTTC
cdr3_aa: CASSQLPTSGNSYEQYF

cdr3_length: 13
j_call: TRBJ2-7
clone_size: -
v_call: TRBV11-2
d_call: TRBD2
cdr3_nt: TGTGCCAGCAGCTTCGGGGGGGAAGGCGAGCAGTACTTC
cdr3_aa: CASSFGGEGEQYF

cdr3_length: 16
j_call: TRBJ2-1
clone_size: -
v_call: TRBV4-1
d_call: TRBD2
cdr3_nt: TGCGCCAGCAGCCAAGAGGGGGGACTAGCGGGAGGGATCACGTTCTTC
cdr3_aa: CASSQEGGLAGGITFF

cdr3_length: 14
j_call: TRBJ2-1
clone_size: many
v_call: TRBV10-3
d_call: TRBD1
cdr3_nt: TGTGCCATCAGTCCGGGACAGGGTCGCGATGAGCAGTTCTTC
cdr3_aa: CAISPGQGRDEQFF

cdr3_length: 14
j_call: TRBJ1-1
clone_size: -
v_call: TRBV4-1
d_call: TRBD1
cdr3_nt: TGCGCCAGCAGCCAGGATACAGGGGCCACTGAAGCTTTCTTT
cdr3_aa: CASSQDTGATEAFF

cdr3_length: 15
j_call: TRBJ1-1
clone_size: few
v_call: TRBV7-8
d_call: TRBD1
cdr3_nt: TGTGCCAGCAGCCAGACAGGGGGGGTGAACACTGAAGCTTTCTTT
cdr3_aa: CASSQTGGVNTEAFF

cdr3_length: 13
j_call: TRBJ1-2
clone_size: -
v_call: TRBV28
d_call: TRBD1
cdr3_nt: TGTGCCAGCAGTCCGGACAGGGTTTATGGCTACACCTTC
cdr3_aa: CASSPDRVYGYTF

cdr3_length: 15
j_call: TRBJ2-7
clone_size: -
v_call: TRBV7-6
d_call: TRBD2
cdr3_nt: TGTGCCAGCAGCTCTGGGGGAGGGCCCTCGGGCGAGCAGTACTTC
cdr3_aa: CASSSGGGPSGEQYF

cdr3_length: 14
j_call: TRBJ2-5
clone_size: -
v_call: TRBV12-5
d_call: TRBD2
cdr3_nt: TGTGCTAGTGCCCCGAGCGGGAGGGGGGAGACCCAGTACTTC
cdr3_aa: CASAPSGRGETQYF

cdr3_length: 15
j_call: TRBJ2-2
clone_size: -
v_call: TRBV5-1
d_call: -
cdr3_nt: TGCGCCAGCAGTTTCAGACAGGTTTTCACCGGGGAGCTGTTTTTT
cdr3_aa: CASSFRQVFTGELFF

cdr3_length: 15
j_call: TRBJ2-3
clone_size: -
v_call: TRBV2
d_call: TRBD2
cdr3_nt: TGTGCCAGCAGTGTGTCTAGCGGGAGAACAGATACGCAGTATTTT
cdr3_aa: CASSVSSGRTDTQYF

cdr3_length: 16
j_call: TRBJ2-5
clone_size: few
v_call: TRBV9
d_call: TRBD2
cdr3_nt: TGTGCCAGCAGCGTAGGAGGCCTAGCGGGACAAGAGACCCAGTACTTC
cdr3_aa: CASSVGGLAGQETQYF

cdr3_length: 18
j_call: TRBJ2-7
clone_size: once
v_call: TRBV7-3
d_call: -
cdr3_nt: TGTGCCAGCAGCTTAAGTAGGCAGGATCCCCCACAGGGTGGCGAGCAGTACTTC
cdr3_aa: CASSLSRQDPPQGGEQYF

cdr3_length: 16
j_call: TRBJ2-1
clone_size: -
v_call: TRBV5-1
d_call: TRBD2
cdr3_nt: TGCGCCAGCAGGGACCACGGCGGGAGCCAGTACAATGAGCAGTTCTTC
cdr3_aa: CASRDHGGSQYNEQFF

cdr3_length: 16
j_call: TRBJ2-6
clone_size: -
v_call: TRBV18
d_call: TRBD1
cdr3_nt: TGTGCCAGCTCCCAGGACAGGGGTTCTGGGGCCAACGTCCTGACTTTC
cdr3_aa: CASSQDRGSGANVLTF

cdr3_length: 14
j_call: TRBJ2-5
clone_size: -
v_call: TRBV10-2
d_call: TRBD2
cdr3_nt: TGCGCCAGCAGTGAGTCGGGAGGGTGGGAGACCCAGTACTTC
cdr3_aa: CASSESGGWETQYF

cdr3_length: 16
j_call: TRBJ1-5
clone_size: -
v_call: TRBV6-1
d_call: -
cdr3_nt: TGTGCCAGCAGTGAAGAAGACAGTGGGGGCAATCAGCCCCAGCATTTT
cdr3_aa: CASSEEDSGGNQPQHF

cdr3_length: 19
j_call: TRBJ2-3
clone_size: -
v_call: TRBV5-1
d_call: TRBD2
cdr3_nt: TGCGCCAGCAGCCCGGGACAGCCGAGGCCTAGCGGGAGGTCGGGGAACGCGTATTTT
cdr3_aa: CASSPGQPRPSGRSGNAYF

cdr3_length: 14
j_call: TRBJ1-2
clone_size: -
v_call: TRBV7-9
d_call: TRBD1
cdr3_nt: TGTGCCAGCAGCGGACGACAGGGAGTCAAGGGCTACACCTTC
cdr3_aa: CASSGRQGVKGYTF

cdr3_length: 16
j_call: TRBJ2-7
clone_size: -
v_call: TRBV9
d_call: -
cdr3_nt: TGTGCCAGCAGCGTAGATCCAGGGCAGACCTCCTACGAGCAGTACTTC
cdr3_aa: CASSVDPGQTSYEQYF

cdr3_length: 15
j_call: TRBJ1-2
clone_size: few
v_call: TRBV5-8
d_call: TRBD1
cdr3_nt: TGTGCCAGCAGCGCAGGACAGGGGGTATACTATGGCTACACCTTC
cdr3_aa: CASSAGQGVYYGYTF

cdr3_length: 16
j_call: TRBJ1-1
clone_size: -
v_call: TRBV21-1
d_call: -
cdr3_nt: TGTGCCAGCAGCAATTTAGGACAGGGGATGAACACTGAAGCTTTCTTT
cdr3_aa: CASSNLGQGMNTEAFF

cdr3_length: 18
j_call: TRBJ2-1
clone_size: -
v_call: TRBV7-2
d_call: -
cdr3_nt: TGTGCCAGCAGCTTAGCTATATTAGGGAGAACACAGAGCAATGAGCAGTTCTTC
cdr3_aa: CASSLAILGRTQSNEQFF

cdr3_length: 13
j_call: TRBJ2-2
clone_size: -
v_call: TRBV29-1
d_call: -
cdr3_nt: TGCAGCGTCGTCCGAAAGCGGACCGGGGAGCTGTTTTTT
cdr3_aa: CSVVRKRTGELFF

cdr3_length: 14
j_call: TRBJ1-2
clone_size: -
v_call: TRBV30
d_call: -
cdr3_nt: TGTGCCTGGAGTGTACCCCCGGGGGGCTATGGCTACACCTTC
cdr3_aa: CAWSVPPGGYGYTF

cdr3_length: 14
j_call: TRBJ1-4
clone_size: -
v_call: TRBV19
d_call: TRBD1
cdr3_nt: TGTGCCAGTAGTCAGGGGGCGGAGAGTGAAAAACTGTTTTTT
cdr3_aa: CASSQGAESEKLFF

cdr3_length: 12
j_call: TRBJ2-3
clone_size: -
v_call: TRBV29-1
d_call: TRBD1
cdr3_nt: TGCAGCGCGCGGACAGGGGACAGATACGCGTATTTT
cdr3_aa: CSARTGDRYAYF

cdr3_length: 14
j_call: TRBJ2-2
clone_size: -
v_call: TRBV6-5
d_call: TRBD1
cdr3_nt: TGTGCCACGGGACAGGGAGTAAATACCGGGGAGCTGTTTTTT
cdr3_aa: CATGQGVNTGELFF

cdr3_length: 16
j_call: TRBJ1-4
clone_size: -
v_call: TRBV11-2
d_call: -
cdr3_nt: TGTGCCAGCAGCTTAGGGTTTGACGGCCGAGGCGAAAAACTGTTTTTT
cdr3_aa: CASSLGFDGRGEKLFF

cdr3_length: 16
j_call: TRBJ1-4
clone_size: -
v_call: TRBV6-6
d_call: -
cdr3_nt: TGTGCCAGCAGTTACATCCCCCCCGGGAACGGTGAAAAACTGTTTTTT
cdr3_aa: CASSYIPPGNGEKLFF

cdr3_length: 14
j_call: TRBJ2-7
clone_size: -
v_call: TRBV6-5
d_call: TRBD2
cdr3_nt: TGTGCCAGCAGTCCGGGACTAGCGGCTTACGAGCAGTACTTC
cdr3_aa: CASSPGLAAYEQYF